The 3 T cell receptor beta chains given below trace back to one sample, sequenced in a study of blood T cells in healthy people across ages. Together with a sample-barcoded 5' primer, a J-beta primer mix was included in a second PCR lasting roughly 6 to 12 cycles. Using its own MiXCR run on the 5' RACE reads, TCRdb lists one record per CDR3 protein. Altogether about 1.4 million distinct CDR3 sequences are present, approximately 59% being singletons, with the ten largest covering over 5%. The sample was blood. Source of these receptors: a man between 18 and 35 years old in good health.

The table lists this clonotype with a few counts. The V and J genes are TRBV5-5 and TRBJ2-3; tentatively, D is TRBD2 (6 bases). CDR3 length equals 15 residues. V lost 3 bases and J lost 1, with 12 bases in between. Per the germline V gene, CDR1 is SGHKS and CDR2 is YYEKEE (reference sequence). The CDR3 nucleotides are TGTGCCAGCAGCTCGGAGGGGTTGGGCACAGATACGCAGTATTTT. This encodes CASSSEGLGTDTQYF.

Points on this clonotype: This could be a read error, since a much larger clone is one nucleotide away. The gene calls are TRBV27 and TRBJ2-7; 8 nucleotides agree with TRBD2. J lost 7 bases, V lost 4 bases, and 15 bases had no gene match. In germline, CDR1 is MNHEY, CDR2 SMNVEV (reference sequence). The CDR3 runs to 16 residues. The CDR3 nucleotides read TGTGCCAGCAGTTCCGGGGTAGCGGGGACCTACAATGAGCAGTACTTC. Translated, it gives CASSSGVAGTYNEQYF.

V gene TRBV6-1 combines with J gene TRBJ2-7, with TRBD2 matching over 11 bases. Germline V gene sequence: CDR1 MNHNS, CDR2 SASEGT. The CDR3 has 18 residues. The ends lost 11 bases at V and 1 base at J; junction bases unmatched: 19. In DNA, the CDR3 is TGTGCCCTTGTTTCAGGGACTAGCGGAGGAGGCCAATCCTACGAGCAGTACTTC. This sequence encodes CALVSGTSGGGQSYEQYF.